This T cell receptor (beta chain) originates from a study of shared clonotypes between healthy human individuals. About the study: Per-donor plates numbered three CD4 naive, three CD4 memory, two CD8 naive and one CD8 memory.

Running of the assay took place at deep level. Sequencing was performed with immunoSEQ multiplex PCR; in TCRdb, only in-frame clones are kept and a portion is missing. The profile shows about 1.1 million clones, 75% to 85% of them singletons. V shed 0 bases and J 4 bases; nucleotides not matched to a gene: 5. Germline CDR1 and CDR2: SGHDT and YYEEEE. The CDR3 extends over 16 amino acids. The sample was memory CD4+ T cells from PBMCs. Specified subset: CD45RA-negative fraction. The TCR was taken from a young man in good health. Some clones in this sample may be carry-over from other donors' samples. J is TRBJ1-5 and V is TRBV5-6; TRBD1 matches at 9 bases. CDR3 DNA sequence: TGTGCCAGCAGCTTGGGGGGACAGGGATGGAATCAGCCCCAGCATTTT. Translation gives CASSLGGQGWNQPQHF.